These T cell receptor beta chains were read from a single sample in a study of blood T cell repertoires in COVID-19. Profiled with immunoSEQ multiplex PCR; TCRdb holds only in-frame clones, not every one. Of hundreds of thousands of clones listed, roughly 82% were seen once; the top ten hold 4% to 5%. Sequencing used peripheral blood. These receptors were taken from a woman in her 70s with acute or convalescent COVID-19. Both conserved end residues are trimmed from each CDR3.

TRBJ1-4 | TRBV19 | ASSIGQGGEKLF
TRBJ1-2 | TRBV9 | ASGETLYGYT
TRBJ1-3 | TRBV4-3 | ASSPSVSGNTIY
TRBJ2-7 | TRBV5-5 | ASSFGGTGTYEQY
TRBJ2-7 | TRBV4-2 | ASSQDEGGVPYEQY
TRBJ1-2 | TRBV7-9 | ASSPGIPYGYT
TRBJ2-3 | TRBV9 | ASSPLDGGYDTQY
TRBJ2-7 | TRBV6-2/TRBV6-3 | ASSTTSGGVSYEQY
TRBJ1-2 | TRBV19 | ASSMGGLNYGYT
TRBJ1-5 | TRBV29-1 | SVVDRAGQPQH
TRBJ2-7 | TRBV9 | ASSVAGQLYEQY
TRBJ2-6 | TRBV18 | ASSPPGQRISGANVLT
TRBJ1-5 | TRBV6-2/TRBV6-3 | ASSYRGFYSNQPQH
TRBJ2-4 | TRBV5-1 | ASSLAGLAKNIQY
TRBJ2-1 | TRBV6-2/TRBV6-3 | ASSPDTRAGGQF
TRBJ2-7 | TRBV4-3 | ASSQDFYGQGAREQY